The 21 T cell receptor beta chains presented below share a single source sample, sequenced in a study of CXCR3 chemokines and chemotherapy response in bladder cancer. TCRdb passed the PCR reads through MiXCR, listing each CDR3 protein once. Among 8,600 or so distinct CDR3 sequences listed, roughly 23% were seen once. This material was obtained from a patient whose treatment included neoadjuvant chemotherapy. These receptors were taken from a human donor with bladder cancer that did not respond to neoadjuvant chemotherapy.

The CDR3 region is CASSRDRGADTQYF. The CDR3 DNA follows: TGTGCCAGCAGTCGGGACAGGGGCGCAGATACGCAGTATTTT. This chain joins TRBV2 and TRBJ2-3; 10 nucleotides line up with TRBD1. Per germline, CDR1 SNHLY and CDR2 FYNNEI. After removal of 5 bases from V and 4 bases from J, the junction contained 3 bases not matched to a gene. The CDR3 spans 14 residues.

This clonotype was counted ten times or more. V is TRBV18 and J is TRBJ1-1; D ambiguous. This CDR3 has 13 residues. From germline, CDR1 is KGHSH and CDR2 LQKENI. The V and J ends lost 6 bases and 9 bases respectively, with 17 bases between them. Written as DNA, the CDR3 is TGTGCCAGCTCCCGACCCCCCACAACTAAAGCTTTCTTT. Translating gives CASSRPPTTKAFF.

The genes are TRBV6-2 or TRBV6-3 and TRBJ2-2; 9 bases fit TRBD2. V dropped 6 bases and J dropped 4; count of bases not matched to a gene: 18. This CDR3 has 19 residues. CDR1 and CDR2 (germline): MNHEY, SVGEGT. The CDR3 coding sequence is TGTGCCAGCAGGTCTGGGGGGAGCGGGGGGCCCCTACTCACCGGGGAGCTGTTTTTT. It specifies CASRSGGSGGPLLTGELFF.

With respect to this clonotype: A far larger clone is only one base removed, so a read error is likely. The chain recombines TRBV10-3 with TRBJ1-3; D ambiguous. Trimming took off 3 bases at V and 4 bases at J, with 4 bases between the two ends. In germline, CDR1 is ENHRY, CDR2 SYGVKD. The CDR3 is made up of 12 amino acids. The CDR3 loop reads CAISDHGNTIYF. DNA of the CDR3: TGTGCCATCAGTGACCACGGAAACACCATATATTTT.

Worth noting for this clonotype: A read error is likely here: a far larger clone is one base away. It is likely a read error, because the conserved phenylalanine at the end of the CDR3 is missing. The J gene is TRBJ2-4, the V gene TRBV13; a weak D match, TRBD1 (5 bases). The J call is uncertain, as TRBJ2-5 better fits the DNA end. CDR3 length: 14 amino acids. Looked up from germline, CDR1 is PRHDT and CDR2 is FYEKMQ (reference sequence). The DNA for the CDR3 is TGTGCCAGCAGCTTAAAGGGGTCGGGAGAGACCCAGTACTAC. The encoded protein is CASSLKGSGETQYY.

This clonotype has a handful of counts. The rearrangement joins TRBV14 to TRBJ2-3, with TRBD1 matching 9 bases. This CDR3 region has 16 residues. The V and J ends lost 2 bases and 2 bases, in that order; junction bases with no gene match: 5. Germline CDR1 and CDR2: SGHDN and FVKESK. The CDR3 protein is CASSQWDREFTDTQYF. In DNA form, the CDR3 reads TGTGCCAGCAGCCAATGGGACAGGGAATTCACAGATACGCAGTATTTT.

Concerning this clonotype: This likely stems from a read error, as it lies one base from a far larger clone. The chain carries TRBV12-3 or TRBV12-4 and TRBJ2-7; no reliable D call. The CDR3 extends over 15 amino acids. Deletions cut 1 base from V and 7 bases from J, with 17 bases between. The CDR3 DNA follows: TGTGCCAGCAGTTTAGGCGGCGGCCCGTCCAATGAGCAGTACTTC. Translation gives CASSLGGGPSNEQYF.

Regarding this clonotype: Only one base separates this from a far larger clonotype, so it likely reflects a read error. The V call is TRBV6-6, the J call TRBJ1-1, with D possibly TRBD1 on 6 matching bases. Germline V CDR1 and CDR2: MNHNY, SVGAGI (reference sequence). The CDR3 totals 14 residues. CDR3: CGSGRVGANTEAFF. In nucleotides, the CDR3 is TGTGGCAGCGGCCGCGTGGGGGCGAACACTGAAGCTTTCTTT.

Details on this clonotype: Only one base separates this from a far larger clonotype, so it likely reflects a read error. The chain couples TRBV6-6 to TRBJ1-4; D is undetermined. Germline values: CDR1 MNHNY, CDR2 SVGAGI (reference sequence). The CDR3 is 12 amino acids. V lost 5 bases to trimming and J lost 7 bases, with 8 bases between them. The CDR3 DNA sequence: TGTGCCAGCAGTGAGTCTGTTGAAAAACTGTTTTTT. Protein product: CASSESVEKLFF.

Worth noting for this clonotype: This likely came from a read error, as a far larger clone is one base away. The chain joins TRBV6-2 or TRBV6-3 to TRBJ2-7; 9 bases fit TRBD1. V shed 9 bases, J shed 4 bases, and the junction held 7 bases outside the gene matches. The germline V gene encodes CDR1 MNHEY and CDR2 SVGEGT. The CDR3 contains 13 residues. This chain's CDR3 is CARSGTGIYEQYF. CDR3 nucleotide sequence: TGTGCCAGAAGTGGGACAGGGATTTACGAGCAGTACTTC.

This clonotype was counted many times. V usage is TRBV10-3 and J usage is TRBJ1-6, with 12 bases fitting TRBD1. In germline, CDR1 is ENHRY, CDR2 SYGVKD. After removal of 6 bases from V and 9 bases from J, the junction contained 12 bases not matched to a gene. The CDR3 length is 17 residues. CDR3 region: CAIRGGTGGAGGSPLHF. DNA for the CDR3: TGTGCCATCAGGGGCGGGACAGGGGGCGCCGGGGGTTCACCCCTCCACTTT.

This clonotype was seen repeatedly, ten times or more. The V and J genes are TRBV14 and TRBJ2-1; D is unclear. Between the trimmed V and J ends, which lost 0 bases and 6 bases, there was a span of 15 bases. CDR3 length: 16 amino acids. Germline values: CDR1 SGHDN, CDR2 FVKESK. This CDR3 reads CASSQDVQTSFNEQFF. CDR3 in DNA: TGTGCCAGCAGCCAAGACGTACAGACAAGTTTCAATGAGCAGTTCTTC.

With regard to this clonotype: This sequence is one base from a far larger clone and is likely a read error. CDR3: CASSSRRGGGFEQYF. For the CDR3, the DNA is TGTGCCAGCAGCTCCCGCCGAGGAGGGGGCTTCGAGCAGTACTTC. This sequence joins TRBV7-2 and TRBJ2-5, with D perhaps matching TRBD1 (7 bases). The J call may be wrong; the DNA end is better matched by TRBJ2-7. CDR3 length: 15 residues. Germline V lookup: CDR1 SGHTA, CDR2 FQGNSA.

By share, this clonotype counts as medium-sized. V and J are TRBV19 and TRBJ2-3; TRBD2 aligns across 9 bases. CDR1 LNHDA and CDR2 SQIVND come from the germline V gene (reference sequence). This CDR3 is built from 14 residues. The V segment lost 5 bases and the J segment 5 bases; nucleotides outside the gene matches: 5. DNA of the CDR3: TGTGCCAGTAGTGGGGCGGGGGGGAGAGATACGCAGTATTTT. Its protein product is CASSGAGGRDTQYF.

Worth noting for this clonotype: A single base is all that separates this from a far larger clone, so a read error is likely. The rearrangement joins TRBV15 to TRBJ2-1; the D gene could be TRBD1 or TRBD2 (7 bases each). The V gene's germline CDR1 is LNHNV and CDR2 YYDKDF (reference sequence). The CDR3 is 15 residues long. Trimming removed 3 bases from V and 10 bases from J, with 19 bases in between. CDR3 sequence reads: CATSRDQGGGHEQFF. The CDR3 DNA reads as TGTGCCACCAGCAGGGACCAGGGAGGGGGCCACGAGCAGTTCTTC. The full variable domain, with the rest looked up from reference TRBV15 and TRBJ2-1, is DAMVIQNPRYQVTQFGKPVTLSCSQTLNHNVMYWYQQKSSQAPKLLFHYYDKDFNNEADTPDNFQSRRPNTSFCFLDIRSPGLGDTAMYLCATSRDQGGGHEQFFGPGTRLTVL.

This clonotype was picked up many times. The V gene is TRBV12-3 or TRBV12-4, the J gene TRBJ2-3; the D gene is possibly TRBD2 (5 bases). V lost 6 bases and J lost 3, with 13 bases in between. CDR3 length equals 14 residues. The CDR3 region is CASSTGAVTDTQYF. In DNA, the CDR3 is TGTGCCAGCAGCACCGGAGCGGTTACAGATACGCAGTATTTT.

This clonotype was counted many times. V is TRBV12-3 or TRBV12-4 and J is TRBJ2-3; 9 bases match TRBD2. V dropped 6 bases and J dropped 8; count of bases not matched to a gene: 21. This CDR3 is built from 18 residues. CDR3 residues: CASSPGIAGAWEGGTQYF. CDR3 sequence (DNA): TGTGCCAGCAGCCCGGGGATAGCGGGGGCCTGGGAGGGGGGTACGCAGTATTTT.

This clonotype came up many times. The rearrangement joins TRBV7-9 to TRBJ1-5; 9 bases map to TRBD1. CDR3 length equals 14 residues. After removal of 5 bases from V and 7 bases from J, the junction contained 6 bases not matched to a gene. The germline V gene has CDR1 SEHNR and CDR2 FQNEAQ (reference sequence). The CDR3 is CASSVGTGYQPQHF. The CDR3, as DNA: TGTGCCAGCAGCGTCGGGACAGGGTACCAGCCCCAGCATTTT. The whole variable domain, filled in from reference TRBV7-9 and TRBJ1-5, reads DTGVSQNPRHKITKRGQNVTFRCDPISEHNRLYWYRQTLGQGPEFLTYFQNEAQLEKSRLLSDRFSAERPKGSFSTLEIQRTEQGDSAMYLCASSVGTGYQPQHFGDGTRLSIL.

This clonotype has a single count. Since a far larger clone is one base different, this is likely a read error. CDR3 amino acids: CPSTLSRADTQYF. CDR3 nucleotides: TGTCCCAGCACCCTTAGTCGGGCAGATACGCAGTATTTT. V is TRBV12-3 or TRBV12-4 and J is TRBJ2-3; no firm D call. The CDR3 has 13 amino acids.

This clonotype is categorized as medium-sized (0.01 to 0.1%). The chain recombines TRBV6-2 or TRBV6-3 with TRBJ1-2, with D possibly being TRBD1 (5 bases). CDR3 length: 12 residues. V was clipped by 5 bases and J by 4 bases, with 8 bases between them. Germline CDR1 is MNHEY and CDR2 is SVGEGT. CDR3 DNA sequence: TGTGCCAGCAGTGGGACGGGCTATGGCTACACCTTC. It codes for CASSGTGYGYTF.

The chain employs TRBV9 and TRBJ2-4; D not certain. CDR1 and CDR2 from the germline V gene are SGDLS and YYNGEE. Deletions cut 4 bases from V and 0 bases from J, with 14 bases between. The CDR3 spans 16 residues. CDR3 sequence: CASSTLQDGAKNIQYF. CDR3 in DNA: TGTGCCAGCAGCACACTTCAGGACGGAGCCAAAAACATTCAGTACTTC.